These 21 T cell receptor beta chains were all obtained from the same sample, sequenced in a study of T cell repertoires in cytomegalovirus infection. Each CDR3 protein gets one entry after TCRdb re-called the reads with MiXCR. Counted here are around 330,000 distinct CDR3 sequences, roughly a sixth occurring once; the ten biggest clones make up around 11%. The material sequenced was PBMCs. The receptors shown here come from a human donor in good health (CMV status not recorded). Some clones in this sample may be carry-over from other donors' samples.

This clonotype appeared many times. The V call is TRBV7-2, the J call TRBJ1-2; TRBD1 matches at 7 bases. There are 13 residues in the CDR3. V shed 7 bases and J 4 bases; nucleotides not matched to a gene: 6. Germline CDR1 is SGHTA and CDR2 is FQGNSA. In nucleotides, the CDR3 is TGTGCCAGCACCACGGACAGGAGCTATGGCTACACCTTC. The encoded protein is CASTTDRSYGYTF.

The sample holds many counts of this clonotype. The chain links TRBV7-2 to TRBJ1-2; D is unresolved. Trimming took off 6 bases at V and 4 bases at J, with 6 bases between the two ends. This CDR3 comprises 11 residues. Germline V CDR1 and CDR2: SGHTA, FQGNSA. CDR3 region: CASRTVYGYTF. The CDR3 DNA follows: TGTGCCAGCAGAACGGTCTATGGCTACACCTTC.

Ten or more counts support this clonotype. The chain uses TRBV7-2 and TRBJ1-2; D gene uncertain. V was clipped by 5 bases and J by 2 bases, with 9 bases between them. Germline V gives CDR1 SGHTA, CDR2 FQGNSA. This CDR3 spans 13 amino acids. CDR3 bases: TGTGCCAGCAGCGTGCCAGGAAACTATGGCTACACCTTC. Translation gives CASSVPGNYGYTF.

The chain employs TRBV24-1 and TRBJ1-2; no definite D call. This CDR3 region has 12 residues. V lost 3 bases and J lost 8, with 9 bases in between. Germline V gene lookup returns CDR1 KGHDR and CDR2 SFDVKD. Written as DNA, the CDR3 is TGTGCCACCAGTGATCCTTTACGGGGCTACACCTTC. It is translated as CATSDPLRGYTF.

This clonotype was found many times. This chain's CDR3 is CASSLPGLGSPLHF. For the CDR3, the DNA is TGTGCCAGCAGTTTGCCGGGGTTAGGGTCACCCCTCCACTTT. The chain couples TRBV28 to TRBJ1-6; D is unresolved. The germline gives CDR1 MDHEN, CDR2 SYDVKM. This CDR3 spans 14 amino acids. Trimming cost V 3 bases and J 10 bases, with 13 bases left between them.

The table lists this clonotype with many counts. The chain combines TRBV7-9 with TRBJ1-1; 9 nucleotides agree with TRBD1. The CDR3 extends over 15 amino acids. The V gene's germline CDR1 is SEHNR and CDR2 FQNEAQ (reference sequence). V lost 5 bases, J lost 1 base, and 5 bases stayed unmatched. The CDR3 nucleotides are TGTGCCAGCAGCGACCCGGGACAGGGGAACACTGAAGCTTTCTTT. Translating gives CASSDPGQGNTEAFF. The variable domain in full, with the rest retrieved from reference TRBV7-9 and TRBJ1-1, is DTGVSQNPRHKITKRGQNVTFRCDPISEHNRLYWYRQTLGQGPEFLTYFQNEAQLEKSRLLSDRFSAERPKGSFSTLEIQRTEQGDSAMYLCASSDPGQGNTEAFFGQGTRLTVV.

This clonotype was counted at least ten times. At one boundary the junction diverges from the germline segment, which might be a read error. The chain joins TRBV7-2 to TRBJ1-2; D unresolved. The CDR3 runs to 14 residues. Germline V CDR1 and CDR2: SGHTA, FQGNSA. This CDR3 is CASSLDRAQGVSAF. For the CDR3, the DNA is TGTGCCAGCAGCTTAGATAGGGCACAAGGCGTCTCCGCCTTC. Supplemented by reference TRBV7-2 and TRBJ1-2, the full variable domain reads GAGVSQSPSNKVTEKGKDVELRCDPISGHTALYWYRQSLGQGLEFLIYFQGNSAPDKSGLPSDRFSAERTGGSVSTLTIQRTQQEDSAVYLCASSLDRAQGVSAFGSGTRLTVV.

The CDR3 here is CASRPRDRNNEQFF. CDR3 nucleotide sequence: TGTGCCAGCAGACCCCGAGACAGAAACAATGAGCAGTTCTTC. The J gene is TRBJ2-1, the V gene TRBV3-1; D is possibly TRBD1 (5 bases). This CDR3 has 14 amino acids. V was clipped by 6 bases and J by 5 bases, with 14 bases between them. CDR1 and CDR2 from the germline V gene are LGHDT and YNNKEL (reference sequence).

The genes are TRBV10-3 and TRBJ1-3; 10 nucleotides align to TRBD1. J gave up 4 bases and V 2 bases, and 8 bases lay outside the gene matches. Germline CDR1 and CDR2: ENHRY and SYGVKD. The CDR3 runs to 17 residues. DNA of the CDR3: TGTGCCATCAGTGAGAAGTTCGGGACAGGGGCAGGAAACACCATATATTTT. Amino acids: CAISEKFGTGAGNTIYF.

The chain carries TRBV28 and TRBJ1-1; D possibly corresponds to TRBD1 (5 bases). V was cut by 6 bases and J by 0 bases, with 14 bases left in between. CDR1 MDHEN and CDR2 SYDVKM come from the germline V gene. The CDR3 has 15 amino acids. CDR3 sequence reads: CASRFLRVLNTEAFF. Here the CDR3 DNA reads TGTGCCAGCAGATTCCTCAGGGTACTGAACACTGAAGCTTTCTTT.

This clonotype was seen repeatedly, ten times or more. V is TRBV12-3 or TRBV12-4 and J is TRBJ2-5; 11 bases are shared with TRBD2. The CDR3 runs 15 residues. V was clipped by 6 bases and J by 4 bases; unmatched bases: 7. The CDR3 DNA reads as TGTGCCAGCAGAGCCCGACTAGCGGGGCTAGAGACCCAGTACTTC. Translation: CASRARLAGLETQYF.

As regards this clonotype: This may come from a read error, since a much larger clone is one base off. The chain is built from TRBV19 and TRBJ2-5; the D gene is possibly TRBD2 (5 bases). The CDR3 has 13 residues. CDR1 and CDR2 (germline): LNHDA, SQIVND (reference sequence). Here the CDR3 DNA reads TGTGCCGGTAGTATATCCAGCGGCGAGACCCAGTACTTC. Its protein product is CAGSISSGETQYF.

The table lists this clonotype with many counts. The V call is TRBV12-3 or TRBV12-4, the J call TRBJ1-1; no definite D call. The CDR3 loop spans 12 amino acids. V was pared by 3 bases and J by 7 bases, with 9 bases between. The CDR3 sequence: CASSFGRIEAFF. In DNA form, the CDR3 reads TGTGCCAGCAGTTTTGGGCGGATTGAAGCTTTCTTT.

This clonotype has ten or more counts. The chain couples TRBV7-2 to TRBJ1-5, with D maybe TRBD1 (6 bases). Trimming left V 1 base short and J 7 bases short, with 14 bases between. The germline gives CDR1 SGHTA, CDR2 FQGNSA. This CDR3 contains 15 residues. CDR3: CASSLGGAGGQPQHF. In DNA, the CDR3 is TGTGCCAGCAGCTTAGGGGGGGCAGGAGGACAGCCCCAGCATTTT.

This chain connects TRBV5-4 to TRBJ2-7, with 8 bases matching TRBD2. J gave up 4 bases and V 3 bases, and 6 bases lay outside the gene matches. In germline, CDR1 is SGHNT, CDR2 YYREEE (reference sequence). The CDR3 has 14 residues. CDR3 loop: CASSSGGAGYEQYF. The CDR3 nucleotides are TGTGCCAGCAGCTCCGGGGGGGCAGGGTACGAGCAGTACTTC.

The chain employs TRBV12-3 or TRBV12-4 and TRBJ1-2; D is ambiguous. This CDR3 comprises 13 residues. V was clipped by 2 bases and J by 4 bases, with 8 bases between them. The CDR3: CASSLPQFYGYTF. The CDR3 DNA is TGTGCCAGCAGTTTACCACAGTTCTATGGCTACACCTTC.

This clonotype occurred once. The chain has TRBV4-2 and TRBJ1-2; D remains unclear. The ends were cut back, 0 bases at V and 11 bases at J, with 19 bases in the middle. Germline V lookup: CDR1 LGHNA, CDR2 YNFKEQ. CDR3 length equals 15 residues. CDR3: CASSQELYSGVRYTF. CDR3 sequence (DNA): TGTGCCAGCAGCCAAGAATTATATTCTGGCGTGCGATACACCTTC.

As DNA, the CDR3 is TGTGCCAGCAGGCAGGCACCCGGGCCCCAGCATTTT. Encoded protein: CASRQAPGPQHF. This chain joins TRBV6-2 or TRBV6-3 and TRBJ1-5; D call uncertain. CDR1 and CDR2 (germline): MNHEY, SVGEGT. Trimming removed 6 bases at V and 9 bases at J, with 12 bases between. The CDR3 extends over 12 amino acids.

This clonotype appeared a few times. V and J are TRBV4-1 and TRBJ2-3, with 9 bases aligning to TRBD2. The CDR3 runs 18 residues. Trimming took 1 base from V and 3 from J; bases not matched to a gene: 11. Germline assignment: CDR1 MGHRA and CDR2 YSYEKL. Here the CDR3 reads CASSQGAGGGARTDTQYF. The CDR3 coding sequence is TGCGCCAGCAGCCAAGGGGCCGGCGGGGGGGCGAGGACAGATACGCAGTATTTT.

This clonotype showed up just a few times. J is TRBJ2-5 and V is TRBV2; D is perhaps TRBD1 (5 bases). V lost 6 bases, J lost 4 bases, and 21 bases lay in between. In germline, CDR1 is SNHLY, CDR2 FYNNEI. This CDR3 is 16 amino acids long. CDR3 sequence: CASSGWEGALRETQYF. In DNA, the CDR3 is TGTGCCAGCAGCGGCTGGGAAGGGGCGCTTCGAGAGACCCAGTACTTC.

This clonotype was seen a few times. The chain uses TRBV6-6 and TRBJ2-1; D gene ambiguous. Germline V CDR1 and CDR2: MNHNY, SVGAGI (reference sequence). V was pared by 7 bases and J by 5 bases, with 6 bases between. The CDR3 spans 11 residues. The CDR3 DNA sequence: TGTGCCAGCAATAGAGACAATGAGCAGTTCTTC. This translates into CASNRDNEQFF.